This TCR beta chain derives from a study of cytomegalovirus exposure and HLA in healthy donors. CDR3 size: 13 residues. Germline CDR1 MNHGY, CDR2 SAAAGT. V lost 8 bases to trimming and J lost 3 bases, with 13 bases between them. Vbeta (60) and Jbeta (13) primers were used in the PCR. The table came from immunoSEQ multiplex PCR; TCRdb's copy has only in-frame clones and leaves some out. The profile shows approximately 110,000 clones, roughly 70% of them singletons. The clonotype was recovered from a woman in her seventies in good health and CMV-seropositive. Source material: PBMCs. The rearrangement links TRBV6-8 to TRBJ2-5; D gene uncertain. The CDR3 DNA follows: TGTGCCAGCGTAGCAGACGGCGAAGAGACCCAGTACTTC. Protein sequence: CASVADGEETQYF.